The 6 T cell receptor beta chains below were found in one sample sequenced in a study of vaccination and CD4 T cells after COVID-19. An Oncomine TCR Beta short-read assay was used to sequence the DNA from cultured CD4+ T cells. MiXCR was run by TCRdb on the PCR reads, yielding one entry per CDR3 protein. Of 15,000 to 20,000 distinct CDR3 sequences listed, almost 40% are singletons. No antigen has been assigned to these receptors. Treatment specified: approximately nine-day PBMC culture with coronavirus spike peptide pools or control peptides (ViraFEST assay). Material: CD4+ T cells from blood, cultured in vitro. The origin of the receptors is a human donor who had recovered from COVID-19.

The chain uses TRBV23-1 and TRBJ2-7; D uncertain. Being an ORF, TRBV23-1 has a function that is uncertain. The CDR3 length is 14 residues. Deletions cut 2 bases from V and 7 bases from J, with 15 bases between. The CDR3 sequence is CASSQAKGPWEQYF. CDR3 in DNA: TGCGCCAGCAGTCAAGCTAAAGGGCCGTGGGAGCAGTACTTC.

The rearrangement uses TRBV28 and TRBJ1-1; D is perhaps TRBD1 (5 bases). The CDR3 consists of 16 residues. CDR1 and CDR2 from the germline V gene are MDHEN and SYDVKM. V was clipped by 3 bases and J by 0 bases, with 14 bases between them. The CDR3 DNA reads as TGTGCCAGCAGTTTGTTCCAGGGAGGTTTGAACACTGAAGCTTTCTTT. This translates into CASSLFQGGLNTEAFF.

The chain recombines TRBV10-3 with TRBJ2-5, with D hard to call. The germline V gene encodes CDR1 ENHRY and CDR2 SYGVKD. The V end was cut by 5 bases, the J end by 3 bases, with 10 bases between. The CDR3 has 13 amino acids. As DNA, the CDR3 is TGTGCCATCAGTCCGACTGATGAAGAGACCCAGTACTTC. Protein sequence: CAISPTDEETQYF.

Only a few counts were recorded for this clonotype. The genes are TRBV24-1 and TRBJ1-5; possibly TRBD1 for D (5 bases). The CDR3 is 13 amino acids. With 7 bases removed from V and 5 bases from J, the gap between germline ends came to 11 bases. Looked up from germline, CDR1 is KGHDR and CDR2 is SFDVKD. In nucleotides, the CDR3 is TGTGCCACCAGAGCAGTAGGGGATCAGCCCCAGCATTTT. It translates to CATRAVGDQPQHF.

This chain uses TRBV15 with TRBJ2-3; 10 bases are shared with TRBD1. V was clipped by 0 bases and J by 2 bases; unmatched bases: 5. The CDR3 covers 17 residues. Germline CDR1 LNHNV, CDR2 YYDKDF (reference sequence). The CDR3 nucleotides are TGTGCCACCAGCAGAGAAAAGACAGGGGGCTTCACAGATACGCAGTATTTT. Amino acid sequence: CATSREKTGGFTDTQYF.

This chain connects TRBV4-1 to TRBJ1-3, with D possibly matching TRBD1 (5 bases). With 5 bases removed from V and 5 bases from J, the gap between germline ends came to 16 bases. CDR3 length equals 15 residues. CDR1 and CDR2 (germline): MGHRA, YSYEKL. In DNA, the CDR3 is TGCGCCAGCAGCGACCTGAGGGGCGATAGAAACACCATATATTTT. Residues: CASSDLRGDRNTIYF.